The source of this TCR beta chain is a study of T-cell memory formation after mild COVID-19. 5'RACE with constant-segment primers built TCRalpha and TCRbeta cDNA libraries with UMIs. TCRdb recomputed calls from the 5' RACE reads with MiXCR, one row per CDR3 protein. The table lists approximately 500,000 distinct CDR3 sequences, 20% to 30% of them singletons. Findings and limits, study-wide: Still unconfirmed is whether the second-wave clones peaking on day 37 recognized SARS-CoV-2.

On this clonotype: What it recognizes is unknown.

This CDR3 region has 13 residues. The ends were cut back, 2 bases at V and 7 bases at J, with 8 bases in the middle. Germline V lookup: CDR1 SEHNR, CDR2 FQNEAQ (reference sequence). The origin of this receptor is an adult woman who had mild COVID-19 (a few samples of this study predate the infection). Cell type and time point are not known. Specimen: PBMCs or a T cell subset sorted from them (not recorded which). V and J are TRBV7-9 and TRBJ1-4, with D maybe TRBD1 (5 bases). The CDR3 spells CASSLMTVEKLFF. CDR3 in DNA: TGTGCCAGCAGCTTAATGACAGTTGAAAAACTGTTTTTT.